The sequence of this T cell receptor (beta chain) was determined in a study of cytomegalovirus exposure and HLA in healthy donors. Study-wide results and caveats: Rarity marked most TCR sequences, yet some public TCRs occurred in many donors. Confirmation was obtained in vitro that a few CMV-associated chains are specific for CMV antigens. The classifier, whose performance was assessed in both the original and validation cohorts, reportedly diagnosed cytomegalovirus status with high specificity and sensitivity.

The study drew the donors from its approximately 110-subject validation cohort, separate from the roughly 700-subject first cohort. The CDR3 totals 15 residues. The V gene end was trimmed by 1 base and the J gene end by 4 bases; junction bases not matched to a gene: 4. The germline V gene encodes CDR1 SGDLS and CDR2 YYNGEE. For this clone: Its specificity is unknown.

Assay used: immunoSEQ multiplex PCR; TCRdb lists only in-frame clones, some missing. The table records more than 95,000 clones, approximately 88% of them present only once. The chain employs TRBV9 and TRBJ2-1; 8 bases line up with TRBD1. The sequencing input was PBMCs. This TCR derives from a woman aged 18-29 years in good health and CMV-seronegative. CDR3 region: CASSVTGTGYNEQFF. The CDR3 coding sequence is TGTGCCAGCAGCGTAACCGGGACAGGATACAATGAGCAGTTCTTC.